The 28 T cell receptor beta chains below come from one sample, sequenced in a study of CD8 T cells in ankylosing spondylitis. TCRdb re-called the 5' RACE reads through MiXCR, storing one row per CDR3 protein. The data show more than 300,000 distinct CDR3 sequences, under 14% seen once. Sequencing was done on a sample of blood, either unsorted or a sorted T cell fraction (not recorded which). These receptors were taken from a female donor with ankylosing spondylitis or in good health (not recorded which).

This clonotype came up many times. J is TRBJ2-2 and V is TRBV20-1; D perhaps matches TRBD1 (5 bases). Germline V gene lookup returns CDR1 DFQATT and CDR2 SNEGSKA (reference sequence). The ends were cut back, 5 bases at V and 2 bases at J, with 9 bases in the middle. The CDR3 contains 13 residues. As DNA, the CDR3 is TGCAGTGCTGGACATCTTAACACCGGGGAGCTGTTTTTT. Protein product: CSAGHLNTGELFF.

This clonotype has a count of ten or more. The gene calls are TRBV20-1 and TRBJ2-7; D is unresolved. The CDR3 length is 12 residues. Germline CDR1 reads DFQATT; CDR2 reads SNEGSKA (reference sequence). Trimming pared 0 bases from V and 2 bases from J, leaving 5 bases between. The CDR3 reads CSARDSPYEQYF. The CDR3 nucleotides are TGCAGTGCTAGAGATAGCCCCTACGAGCAGTACTTC.

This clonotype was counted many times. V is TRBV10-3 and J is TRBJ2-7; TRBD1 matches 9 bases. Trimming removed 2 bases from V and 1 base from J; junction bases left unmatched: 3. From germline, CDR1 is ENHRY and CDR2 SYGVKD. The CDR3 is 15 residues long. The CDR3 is CAISEEGQGSYEQYF. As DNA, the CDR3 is TGTGCCATCAGTGAGGAAGGACAGGGGTCCTACGAGCAGTACTTC.

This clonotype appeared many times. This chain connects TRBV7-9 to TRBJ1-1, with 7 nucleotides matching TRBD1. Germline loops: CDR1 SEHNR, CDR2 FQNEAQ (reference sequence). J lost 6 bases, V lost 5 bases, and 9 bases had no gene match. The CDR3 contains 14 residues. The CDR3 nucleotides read TGTGCCAGCAGCCCCCAAAGGGGGCGGCCTGAAGCTTTCTTT. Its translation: CASSPQRGRPEAFF.

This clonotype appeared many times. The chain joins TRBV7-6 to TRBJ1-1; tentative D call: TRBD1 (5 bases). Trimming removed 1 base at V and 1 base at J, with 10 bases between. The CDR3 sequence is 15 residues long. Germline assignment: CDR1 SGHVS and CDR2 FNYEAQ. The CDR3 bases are TGTGCCAGCAGCTTAGGGGGGTGGGGGAACACTGAAGCTTTCTTT. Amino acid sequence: CASSLGGWGNTEAFF.

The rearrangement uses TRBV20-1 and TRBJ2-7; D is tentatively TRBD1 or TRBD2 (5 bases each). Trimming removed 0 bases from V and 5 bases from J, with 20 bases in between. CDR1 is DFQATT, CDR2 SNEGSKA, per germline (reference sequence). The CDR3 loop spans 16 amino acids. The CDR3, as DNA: TGCAGTGCTAGAGATCCCATAGGGGTCTCGAGGGACGAGCAGTACTTC. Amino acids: CSARDPIGVSRDEQYF.

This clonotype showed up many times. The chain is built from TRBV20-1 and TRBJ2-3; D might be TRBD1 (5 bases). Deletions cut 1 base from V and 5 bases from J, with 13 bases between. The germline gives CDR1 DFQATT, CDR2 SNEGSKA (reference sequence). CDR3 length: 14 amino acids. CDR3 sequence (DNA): TGCAGTGCTAGAGGGCCCGGACATGGAGATACGCAGTATTTT. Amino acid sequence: CSARGPGHGDTQYF.

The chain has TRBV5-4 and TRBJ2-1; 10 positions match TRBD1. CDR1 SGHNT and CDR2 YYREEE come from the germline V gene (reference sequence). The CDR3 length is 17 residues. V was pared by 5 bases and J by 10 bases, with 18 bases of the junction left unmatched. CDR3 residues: CASRKGTPGQGLGEQFF. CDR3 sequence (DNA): TGTGCCAGCAGAAAAGGTACACCGGGACAGGGGCTGGGGGAGCAGTTCTTC.

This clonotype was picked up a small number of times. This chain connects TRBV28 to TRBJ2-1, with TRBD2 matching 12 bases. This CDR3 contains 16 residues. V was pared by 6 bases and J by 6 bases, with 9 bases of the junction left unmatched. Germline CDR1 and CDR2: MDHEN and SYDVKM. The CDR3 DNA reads TGTGCCAGCAGCCCAAGTGCGGGACTAGCGGGCAATGAGCAGTTCTTC. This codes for CASSPSAGLAGNEQFF.

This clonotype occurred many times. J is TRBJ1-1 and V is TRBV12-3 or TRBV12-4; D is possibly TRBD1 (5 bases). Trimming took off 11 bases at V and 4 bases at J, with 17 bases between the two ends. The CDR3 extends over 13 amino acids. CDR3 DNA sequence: TGTGCCTCGGGGCGGGGCCCATTCACTGAAGCTTTCTTT. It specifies CASGRGPFTEAFF.

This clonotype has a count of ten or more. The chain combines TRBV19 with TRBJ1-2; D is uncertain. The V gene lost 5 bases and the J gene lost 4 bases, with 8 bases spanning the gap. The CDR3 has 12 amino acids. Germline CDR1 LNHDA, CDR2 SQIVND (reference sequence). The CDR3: CASSAAVYGYTF. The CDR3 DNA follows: TGTGCCAGTAGTGCGGCAGTCTATGGCTACACCTTC.

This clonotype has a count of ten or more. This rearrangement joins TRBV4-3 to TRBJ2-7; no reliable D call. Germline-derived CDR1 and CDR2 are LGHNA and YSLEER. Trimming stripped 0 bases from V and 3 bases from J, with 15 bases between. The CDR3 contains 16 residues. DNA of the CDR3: TGCGCCAGCAGCCAAGAGTTGGATCTCAAGAACTACGAGCAGTACTTC. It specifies CASSQELDLKNYEQYF.

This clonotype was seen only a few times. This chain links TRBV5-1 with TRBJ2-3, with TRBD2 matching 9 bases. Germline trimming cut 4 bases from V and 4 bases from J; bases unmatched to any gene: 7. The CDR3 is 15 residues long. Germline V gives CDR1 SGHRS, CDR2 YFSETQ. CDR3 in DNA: TGCGCCAGCAGCAGTAGCGGGAGTCTCTCAGATACGCAGTATTTT. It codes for CASSSSGSLSDTQYF.

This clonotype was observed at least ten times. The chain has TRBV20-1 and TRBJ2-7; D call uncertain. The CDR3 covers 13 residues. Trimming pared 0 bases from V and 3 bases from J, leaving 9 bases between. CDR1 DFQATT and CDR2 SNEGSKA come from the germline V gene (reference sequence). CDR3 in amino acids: CSAREGPFYEQYF. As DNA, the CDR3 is TGCAGTGCTAGAGAAGGGCCCTTCTACGAGCAGTACTTC.

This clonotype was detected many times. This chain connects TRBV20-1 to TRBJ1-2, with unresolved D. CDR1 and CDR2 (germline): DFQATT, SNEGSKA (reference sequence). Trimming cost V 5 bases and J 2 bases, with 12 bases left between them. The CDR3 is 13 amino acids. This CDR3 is CSAPPTRNYGYTF. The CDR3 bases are TGCAGTGCTCCGCCCACAAGAAACTATGGCTACACCTTC.

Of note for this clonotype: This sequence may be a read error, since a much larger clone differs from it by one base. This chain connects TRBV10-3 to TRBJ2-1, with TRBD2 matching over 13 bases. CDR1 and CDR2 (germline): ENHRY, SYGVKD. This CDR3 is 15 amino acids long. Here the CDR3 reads CAISETSGGAVERFF. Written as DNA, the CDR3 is TGTGCCATCAGTGAGACTAGCGGGGGGGCCGTCGAGCGGTTCTTC.

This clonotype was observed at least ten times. CDR3 nucleotides: TGTGCCAGCAGCGGGGGTCAGGGGGCGTTTGATACGCAGTATTTT. It yields the protein CASSGGQGAFDTQYF. V gene TRBV7-8 combines with J gene TRBJ2-3; 8 nucleotides match TRBD1. Trimming at V came to 5 bases and at J to 6 bases, leaving 10 bases not matched to a gene. Per germline, CDR1 SGHVS and CDR2 FQNEAQ. There are 15 residues in the CDR3.

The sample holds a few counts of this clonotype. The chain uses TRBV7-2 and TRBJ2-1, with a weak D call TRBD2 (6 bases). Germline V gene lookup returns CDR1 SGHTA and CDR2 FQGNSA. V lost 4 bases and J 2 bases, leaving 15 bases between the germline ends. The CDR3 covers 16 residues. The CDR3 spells CASSSREIVPYNEQFF. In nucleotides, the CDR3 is TGTGCCAGCAGCTCACGGGAGATCGTGCCCTACAATGAGCAGTTCTTC. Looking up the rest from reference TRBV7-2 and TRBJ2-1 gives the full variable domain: GAGVSQSPSNKVTEKGKDVELRCDPISGHTALYWYRQSLGQGLEFLIYFQGNSAPDKSGLPSDRFSAERTGGSVSTLTIQRTQQEDSAVYLCASSSREIVPYNEQFFGPGTRLTVL.

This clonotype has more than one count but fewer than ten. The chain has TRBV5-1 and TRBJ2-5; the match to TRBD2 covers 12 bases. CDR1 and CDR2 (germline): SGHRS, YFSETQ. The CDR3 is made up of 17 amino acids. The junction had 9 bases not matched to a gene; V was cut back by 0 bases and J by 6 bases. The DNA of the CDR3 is TGCGCCAGCAGCTTGGAAGGACTAGCGGGGAAAGGGAAGACCCAGTACTTC. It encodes CASSLEGLAGKGKTQYF.

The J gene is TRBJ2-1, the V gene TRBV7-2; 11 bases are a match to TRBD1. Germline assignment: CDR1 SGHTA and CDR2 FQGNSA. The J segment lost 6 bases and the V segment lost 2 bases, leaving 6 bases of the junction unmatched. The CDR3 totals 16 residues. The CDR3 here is CASSLHGTGGPNEQFF. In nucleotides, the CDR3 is TGTGCCAGCAGCTTACATGGGACAGGGGGTCCCAATGAGCAGTTCTTC.

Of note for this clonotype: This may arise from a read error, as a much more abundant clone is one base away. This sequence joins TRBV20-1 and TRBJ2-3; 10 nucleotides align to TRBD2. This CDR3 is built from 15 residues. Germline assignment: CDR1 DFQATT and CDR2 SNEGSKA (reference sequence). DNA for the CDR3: TGCAGTGCTAGAGCCCTAGCGGGAGCCCCAGATACGCAGTTTTTT. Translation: CSARALAGAPDTQFF.

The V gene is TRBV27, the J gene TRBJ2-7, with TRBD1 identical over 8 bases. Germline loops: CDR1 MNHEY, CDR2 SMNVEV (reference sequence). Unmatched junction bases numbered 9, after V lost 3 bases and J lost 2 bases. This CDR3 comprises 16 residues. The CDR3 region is CASSFSSDRVTYEQYF. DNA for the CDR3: TGTGCCAGCAGTTTCTCCTCGGACAGGGTTACCTACGAGCAGTACTTC.

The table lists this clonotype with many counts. CDR3 protein: CATSDHRQGSNQPQHF. The CDR3 coding sequence is TGTGCCACCAGTGACCACCGACAGGGTTCCAATCAGCCCCAGCATTTT. V usage is TRBV24-1 and J usage is TRBJ1-5, with 7 nucleotides matching TRBD1. The CDR3 is 16 amino acids. Germline V gives CDR1 KGHDR, CDR2 SFDVKD. With 4 bases clipped from V and 3 bases from J, the junction kept 8 bases outside the gene matches.

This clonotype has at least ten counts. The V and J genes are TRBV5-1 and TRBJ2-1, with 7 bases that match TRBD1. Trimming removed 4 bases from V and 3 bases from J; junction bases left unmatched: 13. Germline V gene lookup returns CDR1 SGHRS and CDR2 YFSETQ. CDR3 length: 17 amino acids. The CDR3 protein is CASSRPPGQIFYNEQFF. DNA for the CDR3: TGCGCCAGCAGCAGGCCCCCGGGACAGATATTCTACAATGAGCAGTTCTTC.

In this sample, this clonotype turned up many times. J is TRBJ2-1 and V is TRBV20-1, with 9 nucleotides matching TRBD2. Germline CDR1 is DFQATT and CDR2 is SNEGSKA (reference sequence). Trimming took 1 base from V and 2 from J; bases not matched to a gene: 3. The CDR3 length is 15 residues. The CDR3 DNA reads TGCAGTGCTAGAGTGACTAGCGGAACCTACAATGAGCAGTTCTTC. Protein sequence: CSARVTSGTYNEQFF.

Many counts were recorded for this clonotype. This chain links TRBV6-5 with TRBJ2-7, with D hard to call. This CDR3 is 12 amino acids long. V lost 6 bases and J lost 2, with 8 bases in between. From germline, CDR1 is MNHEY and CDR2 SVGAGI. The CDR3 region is CASRDATYEQYF. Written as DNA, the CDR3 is TGTGCCAGCAGGGACGCCACCTACGAGCAGTACTTC.

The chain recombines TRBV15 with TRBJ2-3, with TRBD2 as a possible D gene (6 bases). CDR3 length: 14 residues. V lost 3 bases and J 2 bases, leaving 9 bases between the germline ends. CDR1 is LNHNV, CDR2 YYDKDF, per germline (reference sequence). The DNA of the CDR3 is TGTGCCACCAGCAGCGGGGGAAACACAGATACGCAGTATTTT. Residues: CATSSGGNTDTQYF.

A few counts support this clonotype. CDR3 bases: TGTGCCAGCAGTCGTCCACGTAGCTCCAGCTCCTACAATGAGCAGTTCTTC. Amino acids: CASSRPRSSSSYNEQFF. This chain connects TRBV6-2 or TRBV6-3 to TRBJ2-1; D remains unclear. The germline V gene encodes CDR1 MNHEY and CDR2 SVGEGT. The CDR3 runs to 17 residues. V gave up 5 bases and J gave up 0 bases, with 17 bases separating them.